Following are 3 T cell receptor beta chains from one sample sequenced in a study of control samples from healthy donors and cancer patients. TCRdb's copy holds only in-frame clones and misses some; the assay was immunoSEQ multiplex PCR. The data contain around 13,000 clones, 75% to 85% of them seen just once; the ten biggest clones take up about 8%. Sequencing was performed on formalin-fixed, paraffin-embedded tissue. The receptors stem from a male donor with melanoma.

J is TRBJ1-1 and V is TRBV11-1; D uncertain. V shed 2 bases and J shed 6 bases, with 10 bases lying between them. Germline V CDR1 and CDR2: SGHAT, FQDESV (reference sequence). CDR3 length equals 13 residues. The CDR3 sequence is CASSLNRGPEAFF. The CDR3 DNA sequence: TGTGCCAGCAGCTTAAACAGAGGGCCTGAAGCTTTCTTT. The entire variable domain, with the rest obtained from reference TRBV11-1 and TRBJ1-1, is as follows: EAEVAQSPRYKITEKSQAVAFWCDPISGHATLYWYRQILGQGPELLVQFQDESVVDDSQLPKDRFSAERLKGVDSTLKIQPAELGDSAMYLCASSLNRGPEAFFGQGTRLTVV.

The V and J genes are TRBV5-6 and TRBJ2-1, with D hard to call. Deletions cut 1 base from V and 0 bases from J, with 5 bases between. The CDR3 runs 14 residues. The V gene's germline CDR1 is SGHDT and CDR2 YYEEEE. The CDR3 here is CASSLMSSYNEQFF. The CDR3 coding sequence is TGTGCCAGCAGCTTGATGAGCTCCTACAATGAGCAGTTCTTC.

This clone was seen a handful of times. This sequence joins TRBV10-2 and TRBJ2-3; D possibly matches TRBD1 or TRBD2 (6 bases each). V gave up 7 bases and J gave up 6 bases, with 14 bases separating them. In germline, CDR1 is WSHSY, CDR2 SAAADI. The CDR3 is made up of 13 amino acids. The chain's CDR3 is CASTLRGADTQYF. Here the CDR3 DNA reads TGCGCCAGCACCCTTAGGGGGGCCGATACGCAGTATTTT.